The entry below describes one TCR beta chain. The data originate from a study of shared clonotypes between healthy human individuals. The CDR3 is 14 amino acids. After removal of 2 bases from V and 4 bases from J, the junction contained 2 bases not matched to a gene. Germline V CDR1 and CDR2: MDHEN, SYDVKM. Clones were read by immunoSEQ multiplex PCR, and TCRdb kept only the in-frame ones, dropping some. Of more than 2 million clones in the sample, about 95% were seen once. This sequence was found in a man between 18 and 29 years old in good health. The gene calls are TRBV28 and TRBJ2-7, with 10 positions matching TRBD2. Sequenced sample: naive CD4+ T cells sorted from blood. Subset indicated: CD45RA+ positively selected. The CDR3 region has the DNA TGTGCCAGCAGTTTACCTAGCGGGGGATACGAGCAGTACTTC. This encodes CASSLPSGGYEQYF.